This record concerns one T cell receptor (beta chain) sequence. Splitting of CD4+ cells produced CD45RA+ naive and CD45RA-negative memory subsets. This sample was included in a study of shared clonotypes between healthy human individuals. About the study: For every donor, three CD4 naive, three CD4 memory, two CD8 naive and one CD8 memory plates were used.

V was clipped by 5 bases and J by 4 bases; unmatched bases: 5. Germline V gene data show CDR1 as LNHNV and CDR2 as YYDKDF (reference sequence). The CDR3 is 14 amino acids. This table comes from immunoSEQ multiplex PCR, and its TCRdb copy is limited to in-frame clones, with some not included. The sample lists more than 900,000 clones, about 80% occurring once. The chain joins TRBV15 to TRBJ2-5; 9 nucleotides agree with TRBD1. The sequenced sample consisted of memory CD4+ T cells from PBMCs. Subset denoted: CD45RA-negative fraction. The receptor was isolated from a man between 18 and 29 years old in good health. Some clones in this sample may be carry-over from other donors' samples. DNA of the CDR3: TGTGCCACCAGCGGGGGGGGACAGGGAGAGACCCAGTACTTC. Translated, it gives CATSGGGQGETQYF.